These 9 T cell receptor beta chains came from one sample sequenced in a study of shared clonotypes between healthy human individuals. Generated by immunoSEQ multiplex PCR, the TCRdb table keeps only in-frame clones and is missing some. Of roughly 2.5 million clones listed, roughly nine tenths were seen once; the top ten hold around 0.14%. Sequenced input: naive CD4+ T cells sorted from blood. This sample's subset: CD45RA+ positively selected. These receptors were taken from a man aged 18 to 35 in good health.

The chain uses TRBV18 and TRBJ1-1; tentative D call: TRBD1 (5 bases). Germline CDR1 reads KGHSH; CDR2 reads LQKENI. The V and J ends lost 2 bases and 11 bases respectively, with 9 bases between them. CDR3 length equals 11 residues. The CDR3 is CASSPTGPAFF. In DNA, the CDR3 is TGTGCCAGCTCACCAACAGGCCCCGCTTTCTTT. Full variable domain (missing parts from reference TRBV18 and TRBJ1-1): NAGVMQNPRHLVRRRGQEARLRCSPMKGHSHVYWYRQLPEEGLKFMVYLQKENIIDESGMPKERFSAEFPKEGPSILRIQQVVRGDSAAYFCASSPTGPAFFGQGTRLTVV.

V and J are TRBV4-2 and TRBJ2-3; tentatively, D is TRBD2 (7 bases). V was shortened by 4 bases and J by 2 bases, with 13 bases between the two germline ends. The V gene's germline CDR1 is LGHNA and CDR2 YNFKEQ. CDR3 length: 15 residues. CDR3 in DNA: TGTGCCAGCAGCCCTAGGGGGGGAACCACAGATACGCAGTATTTT. This sequence encodes CASSPRGGTTDTQYF.

The chain has TRBV4-3 and TRBJ2-1; weak D call: TRBD2 (6 bases). V shed 0 bases and J shed 0 bases, with 15 bases lying between them. Germline V gene sequence: CDR1 LGHNA, CDR2 YSLEER. The CDR3 length is 18 residues. The chain's CDR3 is CASSQEIADRSSYNEQFF. The DNA of the CDR3 is TGCGCCAGCAGCCAAGAAATAGCGGATAGGAGCTCCTACAATGAGCAGTTCTTC.

V gene TRBV7-8 combines with J gene TRBJ1-2; D ambiguous. Germline values: CDR1 SGHVS, CDR2 FQNEAQ. CDR3 size: 15 residues. V shed 5 bases and J shed 2 bases, with 15 bases lying between them. The CDR3 bases are TGTGCCAGCAGCCAGACCCTTCGGGAGAACTATGGCTACACCTTC. Encoded protein: CASSQTLRENYGYTF.

The V gene is TRBV19, the J gene TRBJ2-1; D unclear. V shed 8 bases and J shed 3 bases, with 8 bases lying between them. Germline CDR1 LNHDA, CDR2 SQIVND (reference sequence). The CDR3 runs to 12 residues. CDR3: CASSTFYNEQFF. In nucleotides, the CDR3 is TGTGCCAGTTCCACGTTCTACAATGAGCAGTTCTTC.

The rearrangement joins TRBV29-1 to TRBJ2-1; 7 bases align to TRBD2. V was pared by 6 bases and J by 2 bases, with 7 bases of the junction left unmatched. The CDR3 loop spans 14 amino acids. Looked up from germline, CDR1 is SQVTM and CDR2 is ANQGSEA. This CDR3 is CSVPPGGTYNEQFF. In DNA form, the CDR3 reads TGCAGCGTGCCCCCGGGGGGAACCTACAATGAGCAGTTCTTC.

This clone turned up a few times. This chain connects TRBV19 to TRBJ1-6; D unclear. Germline CDR1 LNHDA, CDR2 SQIVND (reference sequence). The CDR3 is 14 amino acids. V was cut by 7 bases and J by 6 bases, with 13 bases left in between. The CDR3 loop reads CASKMEQTNSPLHF. CDR3 DNA sequence: TGTGCCAGTAAGATGGAACAGACTAATTCACCCCTCCACTTT.

The gene calls are TRBV6-5 and TRBJ1-4, with D uncertain. Looked up from germline, CDR1 is MNHEY and CDR2 is SVGAGI. The CDR3 totals 11 residues. Deletions cut 4 bases from V and 10 bases from J, with 7 bases between. Here the CDR3 DNA reads TGTGCCAGCAGTTCGGAGGGAAAACTGTTTTTT. This codes for CASSSEGKLFF.

CDR3: CASSYRGQGRLQPQHF. The CDR3 DNA is TGTGCCAGCAGTTACCGTGGGCAGGGGAGATTACAGCCCCAGCATTTT. The genes are TRBV6-6 and TRBJ1-5; the D gene is possibly TRBD1 (6 bases). Germline V gives CDR1 MNHNY, CDR2 SVGAGI (reference sequence). There are 16 residues in the CDR3. Trimming pared 2 bases from V and 7 bases from J, leaving 18 bases between.